The rows below give T cell receptor beta chains drawn from one sample of a study of blood T cell repertoires in COVID-19. The assay was immunoSEQ multiplex PCR, and TCRdb's table has in-frame clones only and misses some. The sample yields about 180,000 clones, 85% seen once. Sequencing was carried out using PBMCs or T cells enriched from blood (not recorded which). These receptors all stem from a man between 40 and 49 years old who had recovered from COVID-19. CDR3s include the opening cysteine and the closing phenylalanine or tryptophan. D genes are given only for firm matches. The size of a clone is reported for some rows only, either as once, few or many, or as a class for expanded clones.

j_gene: TRBJ2-7
d_gene: -
v_gene: TRBV10-3
abundance: -
CDR3aa: CAISDNLEQYF
CDR3nt: TGTGCCATCAGTGACAACTTGGAGCAGTACTTC

j_gene: TRBJ1-4
d_gene: TRBD1
v_gene: TRBV5-1
abundance: -
CDR3aa: CASSFYGTVNEKLFF
CDR3nt: TGCGCCAGCAGCTTTTATGGGACAGTTAATGAAAAACTGTTTTTT

j_gene: TRBJ1-1
d_gene: -
v_gene: TRBV3-1/TRBV3-2
abundance: few
CDR3aa: CASTLGGNTEAFF
CDR3nt: TGTGCCAGCACCTTAGGGGGGAACACTGAAGCTTTCTTT

j_gene: TRBJ2-1
d_gene: TRBD2
v_gene: TRBV6-2/TRBV6-3
abundance: -
CDR3aa: CASSYSAAGGENEQFF
CDR3nt: TGTGCCAGCAGTTACTCGGCAGCGGGAGGGGAAAATGAGCAGTTCTTC

j_gene: TRBJ2-1
d_gene: -
v_gene: TRBV7-2
abundance: once
CDR3aa: CASSWPGLAYNEQFF
CDR3nt: TGTGCCAGCAGTTGGCCGGGACTGGCATACAATGAGCAGTTCTTC

j_gene: TRBJ2-2
d_gene: -
v_gene: TRBV7-3
abundance: once
CDR3aa: CASSPGIRNTGELFF
CDR3nt: TGTGCCAGCAGCCCCGGGATTCGGAACACCGGGGAGCTGTTTTTT

j_gene: TRBJ1-2
d_gene: -
v_gene: TRBV12-3/TRBV12-4
abundance: -
CDR3aa: CASSKLTDGYTF
CDR3nt: TGTGCCAGCAGCAAACTGACAGATGGCTACACCTTC

j_gene: TRBJ2-3
d_gene: TRBD2
v_gene: TRBV24-1
abundance: -
CDR3aa: CATSVPSGGVTDTQYF
CDR3nt: TGTGCCACCAGTGTCCCGAGCGGGGGGGTCACAGATACGCAGTATTTT

j_gene: TRBJ2-7
d_gene: -
v_gene: TRBV4-1
abundance: -
CDR3aa: CASSQDPGKQYF
CDR3nt: TGCGCCAGCAGCCAAGATCCCGGTAAGCAGTACTTC

j_gene: TRBJ2-2
d_gene: -
v_gene: TRBV28
abundance: -
CDR3aa: CASFGSVAGELFF
CDR3nt: TGTGCCAGCTTTGGTTCGGTTGCCGGGGAGCTGTTTTTT

j_gene: TRBJ1-6
d_gene: -
v_gene: TRBV7-6
abundance: -
CDR3aa: CASSSDRNSPLHF
CDR3nt: TGTGCCAGCAGCTCGGACAGAAATTCACCCCTCCACTTT

j_gene: TRBJ2-7
d_gene: -
v_gene: TRBV24-1
abundance: -
CDR3aa: CATSQGSEQYF
CDR3nt: TGTGCCACCAGCCAGGGGTCCGAGCAGTACTTC

j_gene: TRBJ1-5
d_gene: -
v_gene: TRBV19
abundance: -
CDR3aa: CASSTNENQPQHF
CDR3nt: TGTGCCAGTAGTACGAACGAGAATCAGCCCCAGCATTTT

j_gene: TRBJ1-5
d_gene: -
v_gene: TRBV30
abundance: -
CDR3aa: CAWSSNRFNQPQHF
CDR3nt: TGTGCCTGGAGTTCGAACAGGTTTAATCAGCCCCAGCATTTT

j_gene: TRBJ2-7
d_gene: -
v_gene: TRBV15
abundance: -
CDR3aa: CATSRGSSYEQYF
CDR3nt: TGTGCCACCAGCAGAGGTAGCTCCTACGAGCAGTACTTC

j_gene: TRBJ2-7
d_gene: TRBD2
v_gene: TRBV2
abundance: -
CDR3aa: CASSDPGTTYEQYF
CDR3nt: TGTGCCAGCAGTGACCCCGGGACTACCTACGAGCAGTACTTC

j_gene: TRBJ1-1
d_gene: -
v_gene: TRBV19
abundance: once
CDR3aa: CASSIGGGTEAFF
CDR3nt: TGTGCCAGTAGTATCGGGGGGGGCACTGAAGCTTTCTTT

j_gene: TRBJ2-2
d_gene: TRBD1
v_gene: TRBV7-9
abundance: once
CDR3aa: CASSTTGLGTGELFF
CDR3nt: TGTGCCAGCAGCACGACAGGGTTGGGCACCGGGGAGCTGTTTTTT

j_gene: TRBJ2-3
d_gene: -
v_gene: TRBV10-1
abundance: -
CDR3aa: CASSDSGSGTDTQYF
CDR3nt: TGCGCCAGCAGTGATTCCGGGAGTGGCACAGATACGCAGTATTTT

j_gene: TRBJ2-2
d_gene: TRBD2
v_gene: TRBV19
abundance: -
CDR3aa: CASRPGLASGELFF
CDR3nt: TGTGCCAGTAGACCGGGACTAGCAAGCGGGGAGCTGTTTTTT

j_gene: TRBJ1-1
d_gene: -
v_gene: TRBV5-8
abundance: -
CDR3aa: CASSHTGLPEAFF
CDR3nt: TGTGCCAGCAGCCACACAGGGCTCCCTGAAGCTTTCTTT

j_gene: TRBJ1-5
d_gene: TRBD1
v_gene: TRBV28
abundance: -
CDR3aa: CASSFPTGTQHF
CDR3nt: TGTGCCAGCAGTTTCCCGACAGGGACACAACATTTT

j_gene: TRBJ1-4
d_gene: -
v_gene: TRBV9
abundance: -
CDR3aa: CASSVDIRAYEKLFF
CDR3nt: TGTGCCAGCAGCGTAGATATCAGGGCTTATGAAAAACTGTTTTTT

j_gene: TRBJ2-4
d_gene: -
v_gene: TRBV28
abundance: -
CDR3aa: CASTPSQGSKNIQYF
CDR3nt: TGTGCCAGCACCCCCTCACAGGGTAGCAAAAACATTCAGTACTTC

j_gene: TRBJ1-5
d_gene: -
v_gene: TRBV2
abundance: -
CDR3aa: CASSDPEKHGWPQHF
CDR3nt: TGTGCCAGCAGTGACCCGGAGAAACATGGGTGGCCCCAGCATTTT

j_gene: TRBJ1-1
d_gene: -
v_gene: TRBV29-1
abundance: -
CDR3aa: CSVRSGVNTEAFF
CDR3nt: TGCAGCGTTCGGTCAGGGGTGAACACTGAAGCTTTCTTT

j_gene: TRBJ2-3
d_gene: -
v_gene: TRBV27
abundance: -
CDR3aa: CASSFISTDTQYF
CDR3nt: TGTGCCAGCAGTTTTATTTCTACAGATACGCAGTATTTT

j_gene: TRBJ2-1
d_gene: -
v_gene: TRBV5-1
abundance: -
CDR3aa: CASRLVRKNEQFF
CDR3nt: TGCGCCAGCAGACTTGTGAGGAAGAATGAGCAGTTCTTC

j_gene: TRBJ1-2
d_gene: TRBD1
v_gene: TRBV10-3
abundance: -
CDR3aa: CAISASLKQGTANYGYTF
CDR3nt: TGTGCCATCAGTGCCAGTCTAAAACAGGGGACGGCTAACTATGGCTACACCTTC

j_gene: TRBJ1-1
d_gene: -
v_gene: TRBV28
abundance: few
CDR3aa: CASTRSGTEAFF
CDR3nt: TGTGCCAGCACTAGATCGGGCACTGAAGCTTTCTTT

j_gene: TRBJ2-2
d_gene: -
v_gene: TRBV5-1
abundance: -
CDR3aa: CASSLGQGLTGELFF
CDR3nt: TGCGCCAGCAGCTTGGGCCAGGGACTCACCGGGGAGCTGTTTTTT

j_gene: TRBJ1-1
d_gene: -
v_gene: TRBV5-4
abundance: once
CDR3aa: CASSSPGGNQMNTEAFF
CDR3nt: TGTGCCAGCAGCTCGCCTGGGGGGAACCAAATGAACACTGAAGCTTTCTTT

j_gene: TRBJ2-7
d_gene: -
v_gene: TRBV12-5
abundance: -
CDR3aa: CASGLGLLGAVDEQYF
CDR3nt: TGTGCTAGTGGTTTGGGCCTCTTGGGCGCCGTCGACGAGCAGTACTTC

j_gene: TRBJ2-1
d_gene: TRBD2
v_gene: TRBV6-5
abundance: -
CDR3aa: CASKASGGTYNEQFF
CDR3nt: TGTGCCAGCAAGGCTAGCGGGGGGACCTACAATGAGCAGTTCTTC

j_gene: TRBJ1-5
d_gene: -
v_gene: TRBV18
abundance: -
CDR3aa: CASSSDGVNQPQHF
CDR3nt: TGTGCCAGCTCGTCCGACGGAGTCAATCAGCCCCAGCATTTT

j_gene: TRBJ1-2
d_gene: -
v_gene: TRBV5-5
abundance: -
CDR3aa: CASGAALRYTF
CDR3nt: TGTGCCAGCGGAGCAGCATTACGCTACACCTTC

j_gene: TRBJ1-6
d_gene: TRBD1
v_gene: TRBV27
abundance: -
CDR3aa: CASSLYGTGADSYNSPLHF
CDR3nt: TGTGCCAGCAGTTTATATGGGACAGGGGCCGACTCCTATAATTCACCCCTCCACTTT

j_gene: TRBJ2-5
d_gene: -
v_gene: TRBV13
abundance: -
CDR3aa: CASSLGLRGKETQYF
CDR3nt: TGTGCCAGCAGCTTAGGACTGAGGGGGAAAGAGACCCAGTACTTC

j_gene: TRBJ2-2
d_gene: -
v_gene: TRBV9
abundance: few
CDR3aa: CASNPSQFNTGELFF
CDR3nt: TGTGCCAGCAATCCGTCGCAGTTCAACACCGGGGAGCTGTTTTTT

j_gene: TRBJ2-7
d_gene: TRBD1
v_gene: TRBV19
abundance: once
CDR3aa: CASSSKTSWGQASYEQYF
CDR3nt: TGTGCCAGTAGTAGCAAAACATCTTGGGGACAGGCCTCCTACGAGCAGTACTTC

j_gene: TRBJ1-1
d_gene: -
v_gene: TRBV12-5
abundance: -
CDR3aa: CASGLDTYTEAFF
CDR3nt: TGTGCTAGTGGCCTGGACACGTACACTGAAGCTTTCTTT

j_gene: TRBJ2-3
d_gene: TRBD1
v_gene: TRBV5-5
abundance: -
CDR3aa: CASSLWDRSTDTQYF
CDR3nt: TGTGCCAGCAGCTTGTGGGACAGGAGCACAGATACGCAGTATTTT

j_gene: TRBJ1-2
d_gene: -
v_gene: TRBV9
abundance: few
CDR3aa: CASSLARDGYTF
CDR3nt: TGTGCCAGCAGCCTAGCCCGTGATGGCTACACCTTC

j_gene: TRBJ2-3
d_gene: TRBD2
v_gene: TRBV27
abundance: -
CDR3aa: CASRYLAGGPDTQYF
CDR3nt: TGTGCCAGCAGATATCTAGCGGGAGGGCCAGATACGCAGTATTTT

j_gene: TRBJ1-5
d_gene: TRBD1
v_gene: TRBV19
abundance: -
CDR3aa: CASGQGGNQPQHF
CDR3nt: TGTGCCAGTGGACAGGGAGGCAATCAGCCCCAGCATTTT

j_gene: TRBJ2-7
d_gene: TRBD2
v_gene: TRBV9
abundance: -
CDR3aa: CASSSQSGGYEQYF
CDR3nt: TGTGCCAGCAGCTCCCAGAGCGGGGGATACGAGCAGTACTTC

j_gene: TRBJ1-1
d_gene: -
v_gene: TRBV11-2
abundance: -
CDR3aa: CASSLEWGQKNTEAFF
CDR3nt: TGTGCCAGCAGCTTAGAGTGGGGGCAGAAGAACACTGAAGCTTTCTTT

j_gene: TRBJ1-2
d_gene: TRBD1
v_gene: TRBV28
abundance: -
CDR3aa: CASSLGQNYGYTF
CDR3nt: TGTGCCAGCAGTTTGGGACAGAACTATGGCTACACCTTC

j_gene: TRBJ2-1
d_gene: -
v_gene: TRBV6-5
abundance: -
CDR3aa: CASSYQVTWTYNEQFF
CDR3nt: TGTGCCAGCAGTTACCAGGTAACGTGGACCTACAATGAGCAGTTCTTC

j_gene: TRBJ2-5
d_gene: TRBD2
v_gene: TRBV7-9
abundance: once
CDR3aa: CASSRLAGRAQETQYF
CDR3nt: TGTGCCAGCAGCCGACTAGCGGGGAGAGCTCAAGAGACCCAGTACTTC

j_gene: TRBJ1-1
d_gene: -
v_gene: TRBV3-1/TRBV3-2
abundance: -
CDR3aa: CASSQDGGRGAFF
CDR3nt: TGTGCCAGCAGCCAAGATGGCGGCCGCGGAGCTTTCTTT

j_gene: TRBJ2-5
d_gene: -
v_gene: TRBV5-1
abundance: -
CDR3aa: CASKGEEETQYF
CDR3nt: TGCGCCAGCAAGGGAGAGGAAGAGACCCAGTACTTC

j_gene: TRBJ2-2
d_gene: TRBD1
v_gene: TRBV5-1
abundance: -
CDR3aa: CASSLGQGANTGELFF
CDR3nt: TGCGCCAGCAGCTTGGGACAGGGAGCGAACACCGGGGAGCTGTTTTTT

j_gene: TRBJ1-2
d_gene: -
v_gene: TRBV29-1
abundance: -
CDR3aa: CSVEENRNYGYTF
CDR3nt: TGCAGCGTTGAAGAAAACAGGAACTATGGCTACACCTTC

j_gene: TRBJ1-5
d_gene: -
v_gene: TRBV6-6
abundance: -
CDR3aa: CASAVDSYNSNQPQHF
CDR3nt: TGTGCCAGCGCGGTCGACAGCTATAATAGCAATCAGCCCCAGCATTTT

j_gene: TRBJ2-5
d_gene: TRBD2
v_gene: TRBV9
abundance: -
CDR3aa: CASSEGLAQTQYF
CDR3nt: TGTGCCAGCAGCGAGGGACTAGCCCAGACCCAGTACTTC

j_gene: TRBJ2-7
d_gene: -
v_gene: TRBV6-5
abundance: -
CDR3aa: CASSYRDTFHEQYF
CDR3nt: TGTGCCAGCAGTTACCGGGACACCTTCCACGAGCAGTACTTC